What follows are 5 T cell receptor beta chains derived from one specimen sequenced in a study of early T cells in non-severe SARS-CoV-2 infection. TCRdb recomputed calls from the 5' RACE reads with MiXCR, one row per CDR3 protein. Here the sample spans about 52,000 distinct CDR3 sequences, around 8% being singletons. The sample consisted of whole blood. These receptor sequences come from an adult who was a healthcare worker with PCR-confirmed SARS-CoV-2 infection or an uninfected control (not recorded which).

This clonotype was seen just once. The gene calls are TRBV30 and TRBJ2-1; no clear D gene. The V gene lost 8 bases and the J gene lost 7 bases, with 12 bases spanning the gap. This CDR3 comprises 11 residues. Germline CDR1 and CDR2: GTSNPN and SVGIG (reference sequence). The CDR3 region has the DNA TGTGCCACTCTGGAACTGAATGAGCAGTTCTTC. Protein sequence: CATLELNEQFF.

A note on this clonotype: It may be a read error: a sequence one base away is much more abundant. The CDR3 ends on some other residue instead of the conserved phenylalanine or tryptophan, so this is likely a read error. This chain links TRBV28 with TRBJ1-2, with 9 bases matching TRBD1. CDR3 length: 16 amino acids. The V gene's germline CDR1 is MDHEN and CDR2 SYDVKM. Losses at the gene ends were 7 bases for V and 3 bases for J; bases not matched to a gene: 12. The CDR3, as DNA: TGTGCCAGCACCGAATCCGGGACAGGGTCCGACTATGGCTACACCCTC. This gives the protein CASTESGTGSDYGYTL.

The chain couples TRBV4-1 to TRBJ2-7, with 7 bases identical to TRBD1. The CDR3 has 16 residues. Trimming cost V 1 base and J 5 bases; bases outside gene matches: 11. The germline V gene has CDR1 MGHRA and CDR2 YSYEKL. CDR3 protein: CASSQVQGSNWDEQYF. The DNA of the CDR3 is TGCGCCAGCAGCCAAGTACAGGGGTCGAACTGGGACGAGCAGTACTTC.

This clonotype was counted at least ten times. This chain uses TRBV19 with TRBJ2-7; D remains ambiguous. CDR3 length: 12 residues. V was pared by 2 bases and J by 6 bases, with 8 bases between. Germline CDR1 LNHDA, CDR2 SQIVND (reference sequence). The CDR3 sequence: CASSISPSEQYF. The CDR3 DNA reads TGTGCCAGTAGTATATCCCCGAGCGAGCAGTACTTC.

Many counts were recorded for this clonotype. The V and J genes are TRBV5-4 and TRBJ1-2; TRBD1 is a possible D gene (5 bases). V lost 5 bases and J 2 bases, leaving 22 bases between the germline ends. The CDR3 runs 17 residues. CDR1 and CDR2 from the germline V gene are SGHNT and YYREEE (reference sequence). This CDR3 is CASSTGTIISGNYGYTF. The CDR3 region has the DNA TGTGCCAGCAGTACCGGGACGATTATTTCTGGCAACTATGGCTACACCTTC.